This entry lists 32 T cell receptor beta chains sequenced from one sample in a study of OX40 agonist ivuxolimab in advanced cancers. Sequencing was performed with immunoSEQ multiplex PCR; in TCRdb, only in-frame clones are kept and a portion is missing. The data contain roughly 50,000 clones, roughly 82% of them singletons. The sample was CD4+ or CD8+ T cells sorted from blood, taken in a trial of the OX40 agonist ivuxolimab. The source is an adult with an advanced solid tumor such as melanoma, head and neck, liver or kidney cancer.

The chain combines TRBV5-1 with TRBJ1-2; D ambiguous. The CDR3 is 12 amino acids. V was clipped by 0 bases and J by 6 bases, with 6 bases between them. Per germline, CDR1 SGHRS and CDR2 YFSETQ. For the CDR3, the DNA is TGCGCCAGCAGCTTGGAGGGCGATGGCTACACCTTC. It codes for CASSLEGDGYTF.

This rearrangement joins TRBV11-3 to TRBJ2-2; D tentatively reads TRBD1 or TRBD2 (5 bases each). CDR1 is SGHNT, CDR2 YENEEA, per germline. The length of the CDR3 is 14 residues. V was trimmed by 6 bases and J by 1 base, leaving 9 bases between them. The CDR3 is CASRSRGNTGELFF. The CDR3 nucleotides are TGTGCCAGCAGGTCGAGGGGGAACACCGGGGAGCTGTTTTTT.

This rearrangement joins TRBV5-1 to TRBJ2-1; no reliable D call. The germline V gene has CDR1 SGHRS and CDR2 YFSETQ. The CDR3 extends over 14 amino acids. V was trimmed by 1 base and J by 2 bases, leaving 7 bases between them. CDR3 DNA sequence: TGCGCCAGCAGCTTGCCCGACACCTACAATGAGCAGTTCTTC. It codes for CASSLPDTYNEQFF.

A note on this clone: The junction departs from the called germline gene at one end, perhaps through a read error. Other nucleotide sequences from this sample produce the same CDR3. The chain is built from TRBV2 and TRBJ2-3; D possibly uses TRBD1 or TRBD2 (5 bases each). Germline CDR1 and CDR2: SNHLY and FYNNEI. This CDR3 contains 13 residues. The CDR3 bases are TGCGCCAGCAGGGACGGCTACACAGATACGCAGTATTTT. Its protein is CASRDGYTDTQYF.

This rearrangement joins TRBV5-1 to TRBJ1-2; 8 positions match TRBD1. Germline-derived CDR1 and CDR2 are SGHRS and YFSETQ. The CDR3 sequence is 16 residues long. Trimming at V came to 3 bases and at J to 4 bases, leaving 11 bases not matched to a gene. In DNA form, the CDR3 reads TGCGCCAGCAGCTGGGGGGGGACAGGAACGGGCTATGGCTACACCTTC. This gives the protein CASSWGGTGTGYGYTF.

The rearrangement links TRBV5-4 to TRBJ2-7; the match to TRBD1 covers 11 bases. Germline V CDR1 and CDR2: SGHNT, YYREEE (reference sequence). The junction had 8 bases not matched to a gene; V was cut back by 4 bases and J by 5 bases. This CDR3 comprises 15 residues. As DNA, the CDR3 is TGTGCCAGCAGCCTCGGACAGGGGGCGATTGACGAGCAGTACTTC. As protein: CASSLGQGAIDEQYF.

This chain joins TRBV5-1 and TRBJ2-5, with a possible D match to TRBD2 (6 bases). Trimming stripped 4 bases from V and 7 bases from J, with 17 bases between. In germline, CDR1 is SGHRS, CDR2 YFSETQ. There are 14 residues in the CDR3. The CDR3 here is CASSPAGGDGTQYF. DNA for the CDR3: TGCGCCAGCAGCCCCGCAGGAGGGGACGGGACCCAGTACTTC.

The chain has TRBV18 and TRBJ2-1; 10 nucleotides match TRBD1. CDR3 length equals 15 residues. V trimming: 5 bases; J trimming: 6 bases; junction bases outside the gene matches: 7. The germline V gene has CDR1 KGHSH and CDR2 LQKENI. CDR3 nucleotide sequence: TGTGCCAGCTCAAAGAACCGGGACAGGGGCAATGAGCAGTTCTTC. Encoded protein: CASSKNRDRGNEQFF.

In DNA form, the CDR3 reads TGTGCCAGCAGCTTACAGACAGGCCTTTGGGGCTACACCTTC. Translating it yields CASSLQTGLWGYTF. The chain combines TRBV9 with TRBJ1-2, with D possibly matching TRBD1 (6 bases). The germline gives CDR1 SGDLS, CDR2 YYNGEE. The CDR3 contains 14 residues. Trimming removed 4 bases from V and 8 bases from J, with 18 bases in between. The variable domain in full, with the rest retrieved from reference TRBV9 and TRBJ1-2, is DSGVTQTPKHLITATGQRVTLRCSPRSGDLSVYWYQQSLDQGLQFLIQYYNGEERAKGNILERFSAQQFPDLHSELNLSSLELGDSALYFCASSLQTGLWGYTFGSGTRLTVV.

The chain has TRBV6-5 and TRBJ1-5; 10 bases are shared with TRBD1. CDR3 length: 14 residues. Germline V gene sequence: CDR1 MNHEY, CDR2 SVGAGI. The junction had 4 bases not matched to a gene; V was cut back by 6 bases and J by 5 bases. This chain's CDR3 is CASSRGTGDQPQHF. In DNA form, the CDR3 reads TGTGCCAGCAGCCGAGGGACAGGGGATCAGCCCCAGCATTTT.

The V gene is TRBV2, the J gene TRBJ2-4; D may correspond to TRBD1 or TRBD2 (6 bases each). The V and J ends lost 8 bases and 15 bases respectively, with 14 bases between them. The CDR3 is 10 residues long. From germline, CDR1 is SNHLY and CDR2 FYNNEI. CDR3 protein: CASPRGAGYF. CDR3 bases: TGTGCCAGCCCGAGGGGGGCGGGGTACTTC.

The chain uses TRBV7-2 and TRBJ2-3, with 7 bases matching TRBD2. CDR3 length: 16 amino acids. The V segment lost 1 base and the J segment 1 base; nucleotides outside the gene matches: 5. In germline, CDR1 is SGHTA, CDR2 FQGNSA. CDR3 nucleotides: TGTGCCAGCAGCTTAGAGATTGGGGGGGGCACAGATACGCAGTATTTT. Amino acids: CASSLEIGGGTDTQYF.

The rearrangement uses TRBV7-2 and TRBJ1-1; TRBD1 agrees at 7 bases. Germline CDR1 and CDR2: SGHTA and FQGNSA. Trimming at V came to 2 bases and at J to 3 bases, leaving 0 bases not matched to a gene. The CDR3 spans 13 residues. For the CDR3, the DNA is TGTGCCAGCAGCTTACAGGGGGACACTGAAGCTTTCTTT. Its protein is CASSLQGDTEAFF. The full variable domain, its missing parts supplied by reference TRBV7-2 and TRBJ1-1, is GAGVSQSPSNKVTEKGKDVELRCDPISGHTALYWYRQSLGQGLEFLIYFQGNSAPDKSGLPSDRFSAERTGGSVSTLTIQRTQQEDSAVYLCASSLQGDTEAFFGQGTRLTVV.

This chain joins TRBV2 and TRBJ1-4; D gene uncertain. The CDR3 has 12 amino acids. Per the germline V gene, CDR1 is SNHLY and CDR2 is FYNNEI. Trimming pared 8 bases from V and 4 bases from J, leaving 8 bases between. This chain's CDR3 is CASSPGNEKLFF. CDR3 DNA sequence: TGTGCCAGCTCTCCCGGTAATGAAAAACTGTTTTTT.

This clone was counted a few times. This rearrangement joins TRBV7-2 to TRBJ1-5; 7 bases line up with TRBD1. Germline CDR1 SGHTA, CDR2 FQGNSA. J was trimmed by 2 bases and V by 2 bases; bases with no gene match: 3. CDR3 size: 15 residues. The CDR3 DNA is TGTGCCAGCAGCTTATTGGGGACAGGCAATCAGCCCCAGCATTTT. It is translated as CASSLLGTGNQPQHF.

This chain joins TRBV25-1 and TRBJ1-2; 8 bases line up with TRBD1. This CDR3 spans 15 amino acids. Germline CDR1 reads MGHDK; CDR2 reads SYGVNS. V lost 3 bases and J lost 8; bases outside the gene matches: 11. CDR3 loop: CASSDSQGAEGGYTF. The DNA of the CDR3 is TGTGCCAGCAGTGACTCTCAGGGGGCGGAAGGAGGCTACACCTTC.

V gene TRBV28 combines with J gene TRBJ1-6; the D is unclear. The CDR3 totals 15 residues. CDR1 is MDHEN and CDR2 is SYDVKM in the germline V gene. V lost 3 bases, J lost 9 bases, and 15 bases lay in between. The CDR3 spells CASSFNVDGGSPLHF. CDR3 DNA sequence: TGTGCCAGCAGTTTTAATGTGGACGGCGGTTCACCCCTCCACTTT.

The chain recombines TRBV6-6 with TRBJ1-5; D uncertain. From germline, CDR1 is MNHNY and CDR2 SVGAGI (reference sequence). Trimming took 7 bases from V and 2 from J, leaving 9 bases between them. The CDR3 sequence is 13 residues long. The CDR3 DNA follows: TGTGCCAGCACGGGTTTTGGCAATCAGCCCCAGCATTTT. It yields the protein CASTGFGNQPQHF.

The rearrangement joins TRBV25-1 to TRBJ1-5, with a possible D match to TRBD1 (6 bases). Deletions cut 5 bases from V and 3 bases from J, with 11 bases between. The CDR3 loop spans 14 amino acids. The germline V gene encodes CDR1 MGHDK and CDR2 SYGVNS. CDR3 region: CASSRGQLNQPQHF. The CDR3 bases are TGTGCCAGCAGTCGGGGGCAGCTCAATCAGCCCCAGCATTTT.

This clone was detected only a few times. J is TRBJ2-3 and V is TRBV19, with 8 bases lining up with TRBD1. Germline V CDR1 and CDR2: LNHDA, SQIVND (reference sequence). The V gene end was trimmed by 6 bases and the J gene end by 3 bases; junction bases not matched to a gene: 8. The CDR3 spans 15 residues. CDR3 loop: CASSIGQGRTDTQYF. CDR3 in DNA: TGTGCCAGTAGCATCGGACAGGGAAGGACAGATACGCAGTATTTT.

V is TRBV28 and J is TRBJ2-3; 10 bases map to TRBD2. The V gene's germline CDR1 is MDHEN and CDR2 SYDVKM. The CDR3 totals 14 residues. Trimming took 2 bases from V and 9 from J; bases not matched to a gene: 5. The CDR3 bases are TGTGCCAGCAGTTTAGTAGCGGGGGGAAACACGCAGTATTTT. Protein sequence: CASSLVAGGNTQYF.

The DNA for the CDR3 is TGTGCCAGTAGTATCGTATACCGAGGCCATCAGCCCCAGCATTTT. Protein product: CASSIVYRGHQPQHF. V and J are TRBV19 and TRBJ1-5; D uncertain. The CDR3 has 15 residues. The germline CDR1 and CDR2 sequences are LNHDA and SQIVND (reference sequence). Between the trimmed V and J ends, which lost 3 bases and 5 bases, there was a span of 14 bases.

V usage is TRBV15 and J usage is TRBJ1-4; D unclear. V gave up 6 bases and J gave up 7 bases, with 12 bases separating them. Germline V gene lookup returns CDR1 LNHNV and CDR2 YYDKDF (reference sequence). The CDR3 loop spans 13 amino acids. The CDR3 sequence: CATRGQEGEKLFF. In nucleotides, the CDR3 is TGTGCCACCAGAGGCCAGGAGGGTGAAAAACTGTTTTTT.

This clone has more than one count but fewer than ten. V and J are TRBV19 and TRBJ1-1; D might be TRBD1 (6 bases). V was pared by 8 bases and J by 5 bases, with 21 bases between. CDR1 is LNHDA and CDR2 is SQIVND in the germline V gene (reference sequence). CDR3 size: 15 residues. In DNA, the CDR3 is TGTGCCAGTCGGAAGCTGGGGGCAGGGCGGACTGAAGCTTTCTTT. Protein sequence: CASRKLGAGRTEAFF.

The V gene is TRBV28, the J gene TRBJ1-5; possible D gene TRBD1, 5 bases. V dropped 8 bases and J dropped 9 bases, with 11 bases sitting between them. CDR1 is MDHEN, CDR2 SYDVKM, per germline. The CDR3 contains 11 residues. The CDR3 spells CASVKRGPQHF. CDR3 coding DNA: TGTGCCAGCGTAAAAAGGGGGCCCCAGCATTTT.

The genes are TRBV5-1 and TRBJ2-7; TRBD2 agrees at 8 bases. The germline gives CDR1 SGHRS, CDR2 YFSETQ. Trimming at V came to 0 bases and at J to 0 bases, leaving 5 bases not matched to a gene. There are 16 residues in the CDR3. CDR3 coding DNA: TGCGCCAGCAGCTTGGAGGGAGCGGGGGCCTCCTACGAGCAGTACTTC. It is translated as CASSLEGAGASYEQYF.

The CDR3 here is CASGGRVNEKLFF. In DNA, the CDR3 is TGTGCCAGCGGTGGTCGGGTTAATGAAAAACTGTTTTTT. The J gene is TRBJ1-4, the V gene TRBV28; D uncertain. The germline V gene has CDR1 MDHEN and CDR2 SYDVKM. CDR3 length equals 13 residues. V shed 8 bases and J shed 4 bases, with 11 bases lying between them.

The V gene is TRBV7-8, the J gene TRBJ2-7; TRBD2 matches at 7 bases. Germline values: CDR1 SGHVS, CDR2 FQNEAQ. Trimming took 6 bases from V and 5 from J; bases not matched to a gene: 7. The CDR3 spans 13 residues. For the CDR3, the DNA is TGTGCCAGCAGACGTACTAGCGTCCACGAGCAGTACTTC. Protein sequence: CASRRTSVHEQYF.

CDR3 sequence: CASLKGAGSTDTQYF. The CDR3 DNA is TGTGCCAGTCTTAAAGGAGCGGGTAGCACAGATACGCAGTATTTT. The genes are TRBV6-6 and TRBJ2-3; the D gene is possibly TRBD2 (6 bases). Between the trimmed V and J ends, which lost 9 bases and 0 bases, there was a span of 16 bases. In germline, CDR1 is MNHNY, CDR2 SVGAGI (reference sequence). This CDR3 comprises 15 residues.

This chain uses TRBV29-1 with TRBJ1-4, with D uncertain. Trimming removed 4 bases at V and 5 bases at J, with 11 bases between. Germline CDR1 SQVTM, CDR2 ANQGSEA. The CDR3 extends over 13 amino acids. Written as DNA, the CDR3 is TGCAGCGTTGTGTCACAACTCAATGAAAAACTGTTTTTT. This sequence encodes CSVVSQLNEKLFF.

The CDR3 spells CASSEGGGIGLATNEKLFF. The CDR3 DNA follows: TGTGCCAGCAGTGAGGGTGGGGGTATAGGACTTGCAACTAATGAAAAACTGTTTTTT. The gene calls are TRBV27 and TRBJ1-4; a weak D match, TRBD1 (5 bases). CDR3 length equals 19 residues. V dropped 5 bases and J dropped 0 bases, with 22 bases sitting between them. Germline V gene lookup returns CDR1 MNHEY and CDR2 SMNVEV (reference sequence). Combining the CDR3 with reference TRBV27 and TRBJ1-4 gives the whole variable domain EAQVTQNPRYLITVTGKKLTVTCSQNMNHEYMSWYRQDPGLGLRQIYYSMNVEVTDKGDVPEGYKVSRKEKRNFPLILESPSPNQTSLYFCASSEGGGIGLATNEKLFFGSGTQLSVL.

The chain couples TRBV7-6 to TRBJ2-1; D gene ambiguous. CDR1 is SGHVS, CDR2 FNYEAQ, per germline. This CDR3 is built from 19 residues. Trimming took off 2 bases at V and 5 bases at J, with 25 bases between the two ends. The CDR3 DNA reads TGTGCCAGCAGCTTATCCACCCCCTACCGGGCGGATGGGGACAATGAGCAGTTCTTC. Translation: CASSLSTPYRADGDNEQFF.